These T cell receptor beta chains were read from a single sample in a study of T cell responses to AZD1222 COVID-19 vaccine. The assay was immunoSEQ multiplex PCR, and TCRdb's table has in-frame clones only and misses some. The table shows over 120,000 clones, with around nine tenths occurring only once. This specimen was peripheral blood, taken on day 0 of AZD1222 vaccination. These receptors were collected from an adult in good health. Both conserved end residues are part of each CDR3. Fields, in order: CDR3 protein, CDR3 DNA, J gene, clone size, V gene, D gene. The D gene is left open where the match is weak. The size entry is marked missing in some rows and otherwise reads once, few, many or a size class.

CDR3 protein: CASSLEGNTGELFF
CDR3 DNA: TGCGCCAGCAGCTTGGAGGGGAACACCGGGGAGCTGTTTTTT
J gene: TRBJ2-2
clone size: .
V gene: TRBV5-1
D gene: .

CDR3 protein: CASSLRAGDLFF
CDR3 DNA: TGTGCCAGCAGTTTAAGGGCTGGGGACCTGTTTTTT
J gene: TRBJ1-4
clone size: .
V gene: TRBV28
D gene: .

CDR3 protein: CSVEGTVHGSYTDTQYF
CDR3 DNA: TGCAGCGTGGAGGGGACAGTACATGGCTCTTACACAGATACGCAGTATTTT
J gene: TRBJ2-3
clone size: once
V gene: TRBV29-1
D gene: .

CDR3 protein: CASSQDSSEAEAFF
CDR3 DNA: TGCGCCAGCAGCCAAGATTCGAGTGAGGCTGAAGCTTTCTTT
J gene: TRBJ1-1
clone size: .
V gene: TRBV4-1
D gene: .

CDR3 protein: CAISPSREGRYEQYF
CDR3 DNA: TGTGCCATCAGCCCCTCCAGGGAAGGGCGCTACGAGCAGTACTTC
J gene: TRBJ2-7
clone size: once
V gene: TRBV6-5
D gene: .

CDR3 protein: CASKKQGRNTEAFF
CDR3 DNA: TGTGCCAGCAAAAAACAGGGGAGGAACACTGAAGCTTTCTTT
J gene: TRBJ1-1
clone size: .
V gene: TRBV6-5
D gene: TRBD1

CDR3 protein: CASSREWDTQYF
CDR3 DNA: TGTGCCAGTAGTCGGGAGTGGGATACGCAGTATTTT
J gene: TRBJ2-3
clone size: .
V gene: TRBV19
D gene: .

CDR3 protein: CASSLGQGDTGELFF
CDR3 DNA: TGTGCCAGCAGCTTAGGCCAGGGGGACACCGGGGAGCTGTTTTTT
J gene: TRBJ2-2
clone size: .
V gene: TRBV11-3
D gene: TRBD1

CDR3 protein: CASSWTGGSEETQYF
CDR3 DNA: TGTGCCAGCAGTTGGACAGGGGGTAGCGAAGAGACCCAGTACTTC
J gene: TRBJ2-5
clone size: .
V gene: TRBV2
D gene: TRBD1

CDR3 protein: CASSKSGQGAGELFF
CDR3 DNA: TGTGCCAGTAGTAAATCGGGACAGGGGGCCGGGGAGCTGTTTTTT
J gene: TRBJ2-2
clone size: .
V gene: TRBV19
D gene: TRBD1

CDR3 protein: CASSDGTSSTDTQYF
CDR3 DNA: TGTGCCAGCAGTGACGGGACTAGCAGCACAGATACGCAGTATTTT
J gene: TRBJ2-3
clone size: .
V gene: TRBV6-4
D gene: TRBD2

CDR3 protein: CAKGLPNNEQFF
CDR3 DNA: TGTGCCAAGGGACTACCAAACAATGAGCAGTTCTTC
J gene: TRBJ2-1
clone size: .
V gene: TRBV12-3/TRBV12-4
D gene: TRBD2

CDR3 protein: CASSQVWETQYF
CDR3 DNA: TGTGCCAGCAGCCAAGTGTGGGAGACCCAGTACTTC
J gene: TRBJ2-5
clone size: .
V gene: TRBV3-1/TRBV3-2
D gene: .

CDR3 protein: CASSYSLDRFYEQYF
CDR3 DNA: TGTGCCAGCAGTTACTCCCTTGACAGATTTTACGAGCAGTACTTC
J gene: TRBJ2-7
clone size: once
V gene: TRBV6-5
D gene: .